This T cell receptor beta chain stems from a study of cytomegalovirus exposure and HLA in healthy donors. Study conclusions and caveats: TCR beta V- and J-gene trimming was later associated with a missense DCLRE1C variant. It has been reported that TCR beta sequences accurately predicted the HLA-A and HLA-B alleles of most subjects.

With 60 Vbeta and 13 Jbeta primers, the PCR was carried out. Some clones are missing from TCRdb's copy, which holds only in-frame ones; the method was immunoSEQ multiplex PCR. The data show 75,000 to 100,000 clones, 81% seen once. To note about this clone: Its antigen is not identified.

The sequence derives from a man aged 35-49 years in good health and CMV-seropositive. The sequencing input was PBMCs.

The CDR3 bases are TGTGCCAGCAGTTTATCCGTCTCCGGTGGCGGAAAAAACATTCAGTACTTC. It encodes CASSLSVSGGGKNIQYF. This rearrangement joins TRBV27 to TRBJ2-4; no reliable D call. This CDR3 region has 17 residues. Germline V gives CDR1 MNHEY, CDR2 SMNVEV (reference sequence). Trimming pared 0 bases from V and 4 bases from J, leaving 16 bases between.